The 22 T cell receptor beta chains below come from one sample, sequenced in a study of low-dose radiotherapy and immunotherapy resistance in tumors. Stated time point: before trial treatment. TRAV and TRBV primers primed cDNA for both TCRalpha and TCRbeta. The authors amplified TCRs for about 20 PCR cycles with a constant-region primer and a V-primer adapter. TCRdb itself ran the reads through MiXCR, one entry per CDR3 protein. The table has under 90,000 distinct CDR3 sequences, around 17% seen once. The sample in question was PBMCs, obtained before treatment. The origin of the receptors is a male donor with prostate cancer.

This clonotype was recorded once. A far larger clone is only one base removed, so a read error is likely. No conserved phenylalanine or tryptophan ends this CDR3, so it is likely a read error. For the CDR3, the DNA is TGTGCCAGCAGCCTCCTCGACGGGGGTGGAGAGACCCAGTACTCC. Translating it yields CASSLLDGGGETQYS. The chain couples TRBV5-4 to TRBJ2-7, with a possible D match to TRBD2 (6 bases). The end of the DNA is better explained by TRBJ2-5, so the J call may be wrong. The CDR3 runs 15 residues. Germline values: CDR1 SGHNT, CDR2 YYREEE (reference sequence).

This clonotype was counted at least ten times. CDR3 DNA sequence: TGTGCCAGCAGCGTACTACTAGCGGGGGGGGCTTCGTTCTTC. The encoded protein is CASSVLLAGGASFF. J is TRBJ2-1 and V is TRBV11-2, with 13 nucleotides matching TRBD2. The CDR3 contains 14 residues. Trimming took 5 bases from V and 15 from J; bases not matched to a gene: 10. Germline V CDR1 and CDR2: SGHAT, FQNNGV.

To note about this clonotype: A much more abundant neighbour one base away suggests this may be a read error. V and J are TRBV2 and TRBJ2-4; D is ambiguous. V was shortened by 7 bases and J by 8 bases, with 15 bases between the two germline ends. The CDR3 runs 13 residues. The germline V gene has CDR1 SNHLY and CDR2 FYNNEI. CDR3 region: CASISSTTDIQYF. The CDR3 DNA sequence: TGTGCCAGCATCTCCTCCACGACCGACATTCAGTACTTC.

This clonotype was detected only a few times. The chain joins TRBV29-1 to TRBJ1-1; D might be TRBD1 (6 bases). Looked up from germline, CDR1 is SQVTM and CDR2 is ANQGSEA. The CDR3 extends over 13 amino acids. Trimming took off 7 bases at V and 2 bases at J, with 14 bases between the two ends. In nucleotides, the CDR3 is TGCAGCGGTACTACAGGGTATAACACTGAAGCTTTCTTT. Its translation: CSGTTGYNTEAFF.

Concerning this clonotype itself: A far larger clone is just one base off, so this is likely a read error. The J gene is TRBJ2-3, the V gene TRBV6-5; 7 positions agree with TRBD1. There are 15 residues in the CDR3. Germline V gene lookup returns CDR1 MNHEY and CDR2 SVGAGI. This CDR3 reads CASTPGTAATNTQYF. The CDR3 DNA sequence: TGTGCCAGCACCCCCGGGACAGCAGCCACAAATACGCAGTATTTT.

This clonotype was detected ten times or more. V is TRBV3-1 and J is TRBJ2-3, with a weak D call TRBD1 (5 bases). Trimming left V 1 base short and J 13 bases short, with 9 bases between. The germline V gene has CDR1 LGHDT and CDR2 YNNKEL (reference sequence). This CDR3 is 11 amino acids long. This CDR3 is CASSQGQPKYF. The CDR3 DNA reads as TGTGCCAGCAGCCAAGGACAGCCAAAGTATTTT.

This clonotype was seen ten or more times. The gene calls are TRBV11-2 and TRBJ2-7, with D uncertain. This CDR3 contains 12 residues. With 5 bases removed from V and 2 bases from J, the gap between germline ends came to 7 bases. The germline CDR1 and CDR2 sequences are SGHAT and FQNNGV. The CDR3 is CASSRWTYEQYF. The CDR3 DNA reads as TGTGCCAGCAGCCGGTGGACCTACGAGCAGTACTTC.

At least ten counts were recorded for this clonotype. The rearrangement uses TRBV6-5 and TRBJ2-1, with D perhaps given as TRBD1 or TRBD2 (5 bases each). V was trimmed by 6 bases and J by 5 bases, leaving 17 bases between them. The CDR3 sequence is 15 residues long. Germline V gives CDR1 MNHEY, CDR2 SVGAGI. CDR3 DNA: TGTGCCAGCAGCAGGGACGGGCCTAGGGACAATGAGCAGTTCTTC. It specifies CASSRDGPRDNEQFF.

This clonotype has at least ten counts. The V and J genes are TRBV6-2 or TRBV6-3 and TRBJ1-1; D is uncertain. This CDR3 comprises 10 residues. V lost 10 bases, J lost 5 bases, and 8 bases lay in between. CDR1 MNHEY and CDR2 SVGEGT come from the germline V gene. The CDR3 sequence is CATSRTEAFF. As DNA, the CDR3 is TGTGCCACCTCGAGAACTGAAGCTTTCTTT.

This clonotype was picked up a small number of times. V usage is TRBV12-3 or TRBV12-4 and J usage is TRBJ1-3; no reliable D call. Trimming removed 4 bases from V and 1 base from J, with 5 bases in between. This CDR3 region has 13 residues. CDR3 in DNA: TGTGCCAGCAGTTGGGGATCTGGAAACACCATATATTTT. It specifies CASSWGSGNTIYF.

The table lists this clonotype with many counts. The chain uses TRBV9 and TRBJ1-2; tentative D call: TRBD1 (6 bases). V lost 0 bases and J lost 4, with 10 bases in between. The CDR3 totals 14 residues. Germline loops: CDR1 SGDLS, CDR2 YYNGEE. CDR3 sequence (DNA): TGTGCCAGCAGCGTAGACTCAGGGGTCTATGGCTACACCTTC. It specifies CASSVDSGVYGYTF.

A word on this clonotype: The conserved phenylalanine or tryptophan is not found at the CDR3 terminus, so this likely reflects a read error. V and J are TRBV20-1 and TRBJ2-3; perhaps TRBD2 as D (5 bases). Trimming removed 7 bases at V and 3 bases at J, with 8 bases between. This CDR3 region has 11 residues. CDR1 is DFQATT and CDR2 is SNEGSKA in the germline V gene (reference sequence). The CDR3: CSVRGTDTQYL. The CDR3 DNA reads as TGCAGTGTCCGAGGGACAGATACGCAGTATTTA.

Ten or more counts support this clonotype. The chain combines TRBV27 with TRBJ1-6; D call uncertain. V lost 5 bases and J 8 bases, leaving 13 bases between the germline ends. CDR1 is MNHEY, CDR2 SMNVEV, per germline (reference sequence). This CDR3 has 14 residues. In DNA form, the CDR3 reads TGTGCCAGCAGTGCCCACGTGAGGGATTCACCCCTCCACTTT. It encodes CASSAHVRDSPLHF.

This clonotype was found many times. The chain uses TRBV5-4 and TRBJ2-4; no definite D call. Germline-derived CDR1 and CDR2 are SGHNT and YYREEE (reference sequence). Trimming removed 0 bases from V and 1 base from J, with 5 bases in between. The CDR3 length is 14 residues. The DNA of the CDR3 is TGTGCCAGCAGCTTGGCAGGTGCCAAAAACATTCAGTACTTC. Translation: CASSLAGAKNIQYF.

In this sample, this clonotype turned up many times. J is TRBJ2-7 and V is TRBV7-9; 9 bases are shared with TRBD2. The length of the CDR3 is 11 residues. Trimming removed 5 bases from V and 12 bases from J; junction bases left unmatched: 5. CDR1 and CDR2 from the germline V gene are SEHNR and FQNEAQ (reference sequence). The CDR3 here is CASSALAGLYF. The CDR3 coding sequence is TGTGCCAGCAGCGCCCTAGCGGGGCTGTACTTC. Supplemented by reference TRBV7-9 and TRBJ2-7, the full variable domain reads DTGVSQNPRHKITKRGQNVTFRCDPISEHNRLYWYRQTLGQGPEFLTYFQNEAQLEKSRLLSDRFSAERPKGSFSTLEIQRTEQGDSAMYLCASSALAGLYFGPGTRLTVT.

This clonotype was detected ten times or more. The CDR3, as DNA: TGCGCCAGCGCCATGGCCCAAGGGGGCGCAGATACGCAGTATTTT. Protein sequence: CASAMAQGGADTQYF. The genes are TRBV5-1 and TRBJ2-3, with 7 positions matching TRBD1. CDR3 length: 15 amino acids. CDR1 SGHRS and CDR2 YFSETQ come from the germline V gene. Unmatched junction bases numbered 12, after V lost 7 bases and J lost 4 bases.

As for this clonotype: A read error is the likely source, as a far larger clone sits one nucleotide away. The V call is TRBV2, the J call TRBJ2-7; tentatively, D is TRBD2 (7 bases). In germline, CDR1 is SNHLY, CDR2 FYNNEI. The CDR3 consists of 17 residues. Trimming left V 3 bases short and J 7 bases short, with 25 bases between. The CDR3 coding sequence is TGTGCCAGCAGTGATGCCCTCCTTGTCAGGGGACTACTTGAGCAGTACTTC. Its protein product is CASSDALLVRGLLEQYF.

This clonotype was seen many times. The V and J genes are TRBV5-1 and TRBJ2-2; D perhaps matches TRBD1 (5 bases). From germline, CDR1 is SGHRS and CDR2 YFSETQ. The CDR3 runs to 16 residues. Trimming stripped 1 base from V and 2 bases from J, with 12 bases between. CDR3 loop: CASSLIWGGNTGELFF. The CDR3 DNA follows: TGCGCCAGCAGCTTGATTTGGGGCGGTAACACCGGGGAGCTGTTTTTT.

The rearrangement links TRBV5-6 to TRBJ2-5, with TRBD2 identical over 7 bases. J was trimmed by 4 bases and V by 0 bases; bases with no gene match: 9. This CDR3 comprises 16 residues. CDR1 is SGHDT, CDR2 YYEEEE, per germline. CDR3 loop: CASSLAWEGRRETQYF. CDR3 in DNA: TGTGCCAGCAGCTTGGCCTGGGAGGGGCGTAGAGAGACCCAGTACTTC. The variable domain in full, with the rest retrieved from reference TRBV5-6 and TRBJ2-5, is DAGVTQSPTHLIKTRGQQVTLRCSPKSGHDTVSWYQQALGQGPQFIFQYYEEEERQRGNFPDRFSGHQFPNYSSELNVNALLLGDSALYLCASSLAWEGRRETQYFGPGTRLLVL.

This clonotype was counted at least ten times. The CDR3 sequence is CASSLLGLANQPQHF. The CDR3, as DNA: TGTGCCAGCAGTTTACTGGGACTGGCCAATCAGCCCCAGCATTTT. The chain links TRBV12-3 or TRBV12-4 to TRBJ1-5, with D possibly TRBD1 on 5 matching bases. Trimming removed 2 bases at V and 3 bases at J, with 11 bases between. This CDR3 region has 15 residues.

The chain links TRBV28 to TRBJ2-3, with TRBD2 matching over 13 bases. The CDR3 length is 15 residues. Germline V gives CDR1 MDHEN, CDR2 SYDVKM. Losses at the gene ends were 6 bases for V and 7 bases for J; bases not matched to a gene: 7. The DNA of the CDR3 is TGTGCCAGCAGACCGGGACTAGCGGGACTGAATACGCAGTATTTT. Amino acids: CASRPGLAGLNTQYF.

This clonotype was observed many times. The chain is built from TRBV7-2 and TRBJ1-2; TRBD1 agrees at 11 bases. Germline lookup yields CDR1 SGHTA and CDR2 FQGNSA. The CDR3 has 13 residues. J gave up 8 bases and V 5 bases, and 4 bases lay outside the gene matches. The CDR3 DNA follows: TGTGCCAGCAGCCCGTGGACAGGGGGCGGCTACACCTTC. It yields the protein CASSPWTGGGYTF.